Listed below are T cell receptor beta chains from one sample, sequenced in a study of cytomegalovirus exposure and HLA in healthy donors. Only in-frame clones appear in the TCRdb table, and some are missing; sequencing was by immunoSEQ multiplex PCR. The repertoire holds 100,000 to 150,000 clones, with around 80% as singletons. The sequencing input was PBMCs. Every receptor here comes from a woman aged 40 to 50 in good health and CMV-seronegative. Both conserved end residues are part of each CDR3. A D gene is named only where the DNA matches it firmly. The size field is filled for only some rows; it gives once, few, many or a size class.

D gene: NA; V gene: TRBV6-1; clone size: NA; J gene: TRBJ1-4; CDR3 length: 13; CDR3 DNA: TGTGCCAGCAGGGGAATGGGGCGGGAAAAACTGTTTTTT; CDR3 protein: CASRGMGREKLFF
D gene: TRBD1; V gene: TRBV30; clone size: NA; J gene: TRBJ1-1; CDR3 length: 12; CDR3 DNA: TGTGCCTGGAGTGTACAGGGGCTGTGGGCTTTCTTT; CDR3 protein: CAWSVQGLWAFF
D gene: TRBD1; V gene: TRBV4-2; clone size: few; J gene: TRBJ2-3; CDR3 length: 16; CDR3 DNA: TGTGCCAGCAGCCAACGATCCGGGACAGGGGCAGATACGCAGTATTTT; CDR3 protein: CASSQRSGTGADTQYF
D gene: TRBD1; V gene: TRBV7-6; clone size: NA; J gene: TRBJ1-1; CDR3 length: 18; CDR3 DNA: TGTGCCAGCAGCTTATTTGGGACAGGGGAAATTCGGAACACTGAAGCTTTCTTT; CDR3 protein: CASSLFGTGEIRNTEAFF
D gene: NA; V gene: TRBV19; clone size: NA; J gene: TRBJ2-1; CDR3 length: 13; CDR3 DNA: TGTGCCAGTAACCATGGGCTTTACAATGAGCAGTTCTTC; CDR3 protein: CASNHGLYNEQFF
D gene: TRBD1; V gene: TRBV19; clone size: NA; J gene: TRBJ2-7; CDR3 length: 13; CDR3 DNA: TGTGCCAGTAGTAACGGACAGGGGGTCGAGCAGTACTTC; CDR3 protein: CASSNGQGVEQYF
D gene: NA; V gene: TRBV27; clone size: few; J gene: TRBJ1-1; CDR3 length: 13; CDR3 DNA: TGTGCCAGCAGTCCCACGGTTAACACTGAAGCTTTCTTT; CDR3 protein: CASSPTVNTEAFF
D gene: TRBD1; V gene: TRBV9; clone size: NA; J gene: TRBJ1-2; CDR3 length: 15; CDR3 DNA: TGTGCCAGCAGCGAGGGGACAGACTCCCACTATGGCTACACCTTC; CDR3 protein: CASSEGTDSHYGYTF
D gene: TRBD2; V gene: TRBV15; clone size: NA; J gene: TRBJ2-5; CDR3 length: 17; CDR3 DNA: TGTGCCACCAGCAGGGCCACTAGCGGGGGGGCTCGGGAGACCCAGTACTTC; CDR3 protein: CATSRATSGGARETQYF
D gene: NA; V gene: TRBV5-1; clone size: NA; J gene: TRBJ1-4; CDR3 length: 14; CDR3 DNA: TGCGCCAGCAGCTTTACAGGTCTTAATGAAAAACTGTTTTTT; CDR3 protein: CASSFTGLNEKLFF
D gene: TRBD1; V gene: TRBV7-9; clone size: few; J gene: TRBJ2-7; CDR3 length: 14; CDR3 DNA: TGTGCCAGCAGCTTCGGGACAGGGTCCCACGAGCAGTACTTC; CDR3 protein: CASSFGTGSHEQYF
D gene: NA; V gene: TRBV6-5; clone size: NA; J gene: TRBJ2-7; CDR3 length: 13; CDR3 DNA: TGTGCCAGCAGGCTTAGCGGAACCTACGAGCAGTACTTC; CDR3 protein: CASRLSGTYEQYF
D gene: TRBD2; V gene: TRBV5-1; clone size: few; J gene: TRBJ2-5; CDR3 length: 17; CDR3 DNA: TGCGCCAGCAGCTTGGGGGGATTAGCGGGAGTGTCGGAGACCCAGTACTTC; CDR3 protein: CASSLGGLAGVSETQYF
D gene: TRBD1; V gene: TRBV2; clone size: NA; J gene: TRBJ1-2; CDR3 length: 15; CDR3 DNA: TGTGCCAGCCAAGGTACCGACAGGGGAACCTATGGCTACACCTTC; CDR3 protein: CASQGTDRGTYGYTF
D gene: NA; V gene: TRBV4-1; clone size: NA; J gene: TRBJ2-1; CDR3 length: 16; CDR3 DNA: TGCGCCAGCAGCCTAGAAACTGAGCTGCTCTTCGATGAGCAGTTCTTC; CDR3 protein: CASSLETELLFDEQFF
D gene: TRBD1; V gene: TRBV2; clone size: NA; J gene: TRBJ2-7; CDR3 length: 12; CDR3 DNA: TGTGCCAGCGGACAGGACTCCTACGAGCAGTACTTC; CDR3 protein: CASGQDSYEQYF
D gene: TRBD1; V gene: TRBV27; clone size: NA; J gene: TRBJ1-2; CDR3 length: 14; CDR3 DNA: TGTGCCGGCAGTTTTGGCCAGGGGGAGAGTGGCTACACCTTC; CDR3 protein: CAGSFGQGESGYTF
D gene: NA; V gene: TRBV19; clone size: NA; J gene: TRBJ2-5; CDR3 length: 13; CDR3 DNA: TGTGCCAGTAGTATCGTGACGGGAGAGACCCAGTACTTC; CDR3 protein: CASSIVTGETQYF
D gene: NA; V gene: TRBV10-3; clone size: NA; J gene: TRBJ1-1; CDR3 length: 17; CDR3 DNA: TGTGCCATCAGTCGATCCACTACGGGAAACCAGAACACTGAAGCTTTCTTT; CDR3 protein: CAISRSTTGNQNTEAFF
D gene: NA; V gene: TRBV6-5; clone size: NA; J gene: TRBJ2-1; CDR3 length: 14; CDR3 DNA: TGTGCCAGCAGACTTTTTCAGGGGGGCAATGAGCAGTTCTTC; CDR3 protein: CASRLFQGGNEQFF
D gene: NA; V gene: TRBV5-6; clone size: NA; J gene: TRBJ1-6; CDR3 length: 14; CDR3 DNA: TGTGCCAGCAACTGGGGGGAATATAATTCACCCCTCCACTTT; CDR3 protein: CASNWGEYNSPLHF
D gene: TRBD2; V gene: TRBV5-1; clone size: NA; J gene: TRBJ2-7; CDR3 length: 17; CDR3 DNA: TGCGCCAGCAGCTTGGGCGTGAGTAGCGGGTTGAACTACGAGCAGTACTTC; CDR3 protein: CASSLGVSSGLNYEQYF
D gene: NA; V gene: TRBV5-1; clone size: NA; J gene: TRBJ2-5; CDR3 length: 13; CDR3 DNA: TGCGCCAGCAGCCGCGGGGAGTTAGAGACCCAGTACTTC; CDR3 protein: CASSRGELETQYF
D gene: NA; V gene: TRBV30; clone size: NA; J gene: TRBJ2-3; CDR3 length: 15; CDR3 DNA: TGTGCCTGGAGTAGGCTAGGGGTGGGCACAGATACGCAGTATTTT; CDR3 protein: CAWSRLGVGTDTQYF
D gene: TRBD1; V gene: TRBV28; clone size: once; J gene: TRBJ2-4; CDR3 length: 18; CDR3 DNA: TGTGCCAGCAGTTTACTAGGACAGGGGGCGCGAGGCAAAAACATTCAGTACTTC; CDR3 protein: CASSLLGQGARGKNIQYF
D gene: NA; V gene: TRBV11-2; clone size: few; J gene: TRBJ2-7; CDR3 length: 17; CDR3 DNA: TGTGCCAGCAGCTTAGTCCGGGCTGGGGGCGCTTCCTACGAGCAGTACTTC; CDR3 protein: CASSLVRAGGASYEQYF
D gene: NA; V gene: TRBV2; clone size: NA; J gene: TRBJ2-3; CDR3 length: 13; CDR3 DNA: TGTGCCAGCAATTTCGGGAGCACAGATACGCAGTATTTT; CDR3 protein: CASNFGSTDTQYF
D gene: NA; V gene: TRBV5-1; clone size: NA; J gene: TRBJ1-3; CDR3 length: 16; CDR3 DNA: TGCGCCAGCAGCTTGGGAGAGGGGAGGTCTGGAAACACCATATATTTT; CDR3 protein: CASSLGEGRSGNTIYF
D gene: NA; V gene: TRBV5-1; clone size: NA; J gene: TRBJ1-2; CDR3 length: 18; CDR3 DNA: TGCGCCAGCAGCTTGGATATTATGGCGGCGACCCCTAACTATGGCTACACCTTC; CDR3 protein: CASSLDIMAATPNYGYTF
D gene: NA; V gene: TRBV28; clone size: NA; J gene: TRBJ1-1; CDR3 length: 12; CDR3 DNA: TGTGCCAGCAGTTTGGTGGCCACTGAAGCTTTCTTT; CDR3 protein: CASSLVATEAFF
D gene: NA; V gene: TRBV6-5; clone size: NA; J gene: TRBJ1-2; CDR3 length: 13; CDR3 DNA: TGTGCCAGCAGTCGACAAGGGGGGGGTGGCTACACCTTC; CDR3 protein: CASSRQGGGGYTF
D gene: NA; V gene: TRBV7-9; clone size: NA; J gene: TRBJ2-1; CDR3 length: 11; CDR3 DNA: TGTGCCAGCAGCGACGGGGATGAGCAGTTCTTC; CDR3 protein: CASSDGDEQFF
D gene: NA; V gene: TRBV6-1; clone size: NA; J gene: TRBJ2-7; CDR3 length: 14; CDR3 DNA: TGTGCCAGCAGTGTGGCCACACGCTCCTACGAGCAGTACTTC; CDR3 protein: CASSVATRSYEQYF
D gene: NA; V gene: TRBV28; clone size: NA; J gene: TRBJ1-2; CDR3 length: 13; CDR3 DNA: TGTGCCATCTCCCCGGTCGAGAACTATGGCTACACCTTC; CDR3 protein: CAISPVENYGYTF
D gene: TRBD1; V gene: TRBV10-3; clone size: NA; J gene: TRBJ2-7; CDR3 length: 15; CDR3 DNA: TGTGCCATCACCATAGGACAGGGCCTAATTTACGAGCAGTACTTC; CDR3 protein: CAITIGQGLIYEQYF
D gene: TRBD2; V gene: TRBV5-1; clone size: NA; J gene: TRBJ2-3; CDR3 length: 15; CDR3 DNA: TGCGCCAGCAGCTTTCTTAGCGGGGGAAAAGATACGCAGTATTTT; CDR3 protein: CASSFLSGGKDTQYF
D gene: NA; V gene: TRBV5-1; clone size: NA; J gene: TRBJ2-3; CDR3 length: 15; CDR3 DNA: TGCGCCAGCAGCTTGGATGGGGGGGCCGCAGATACGCAGTATTTT; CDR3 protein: CASSLDGGAADTQYF
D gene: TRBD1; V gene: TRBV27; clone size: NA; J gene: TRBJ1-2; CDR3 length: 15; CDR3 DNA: TGTGCCAGCAGTTTCGTCCAGGGGGACGACTATGGCTACACCTTC; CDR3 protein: CASSFVQGDDYGYTF
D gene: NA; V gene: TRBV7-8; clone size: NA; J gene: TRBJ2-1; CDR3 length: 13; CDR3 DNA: TGTGCCAGCAGTCCCCATGAAACAAATGAGCAGTTCTTC; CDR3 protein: CASSPHETNEQFF
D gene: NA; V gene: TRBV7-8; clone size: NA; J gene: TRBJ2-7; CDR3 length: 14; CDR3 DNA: TGTGCCAGCAGCCAACCGGGAACGTCCTACGAGCAGTACTTC; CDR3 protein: CASSQPGTSYEQYF
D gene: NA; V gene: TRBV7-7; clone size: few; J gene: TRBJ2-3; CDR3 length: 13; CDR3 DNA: TGTGCCAGCAGCTTAGTGGCGGGGGATACGCAGTATTTT; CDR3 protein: CASSLVAGDTQYF
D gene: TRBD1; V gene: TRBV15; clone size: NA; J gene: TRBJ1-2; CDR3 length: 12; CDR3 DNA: TGTGCCACCAGCGACAGGGGTTATGGCTACACCTTC; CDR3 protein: CATSDRGYGYTF
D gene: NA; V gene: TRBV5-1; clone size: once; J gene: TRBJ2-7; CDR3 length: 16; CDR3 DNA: TGCGCCAGCAGCTCTGGCCTCCAGACAAAGAGCTACGAGCAGTACTTC; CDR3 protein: CASSSGLQTKSYEQYF
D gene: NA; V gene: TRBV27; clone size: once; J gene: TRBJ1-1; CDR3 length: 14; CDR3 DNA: TGTGCCAGCAGCTCGGAGGGCTGGCACACTGAAGCTTTCTTT; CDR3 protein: CASSSEGWHTEAFF
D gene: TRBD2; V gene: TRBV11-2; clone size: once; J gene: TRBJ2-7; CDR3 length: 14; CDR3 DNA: TGTGCCAGCAGCTTTAGCGGGAGGGCTTACGAGCAGTACTTC; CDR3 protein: CASSFSGRAYEQYF
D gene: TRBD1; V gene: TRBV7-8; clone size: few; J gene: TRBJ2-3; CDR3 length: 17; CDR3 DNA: TGTGCCAGCAGCATTAATACAATGACAGGGCGAGAAGATACGCAGTATTTT; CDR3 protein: CASSINTMTGREDTQYF
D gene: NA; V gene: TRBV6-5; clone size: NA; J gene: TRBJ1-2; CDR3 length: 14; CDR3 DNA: TGTGCCAGCAGGAAGACAGAGGTACTCTATGGCTACACCTTC; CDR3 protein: CASRKTEVLYGYTF
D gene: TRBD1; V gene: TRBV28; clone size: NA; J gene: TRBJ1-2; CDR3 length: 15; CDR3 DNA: TGTGCCAGCAGAGTCCCGGGACAGCCACTATATGGCTACACCTTC; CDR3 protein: CASRVPGQPLYGYTF
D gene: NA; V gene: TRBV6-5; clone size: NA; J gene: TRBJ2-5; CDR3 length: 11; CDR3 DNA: TGTGCCAGCAGAACAGAAGAGACCCAGTACTTC; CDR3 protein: CASRTEETQYF
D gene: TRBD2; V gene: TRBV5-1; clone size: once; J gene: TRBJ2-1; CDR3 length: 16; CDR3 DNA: TGCGCCAGCAGCTTGGAATTAGCGGGAGGGCCGGGGGAGCAGTTCTTC; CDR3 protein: CASSLELAGGPGEQFF